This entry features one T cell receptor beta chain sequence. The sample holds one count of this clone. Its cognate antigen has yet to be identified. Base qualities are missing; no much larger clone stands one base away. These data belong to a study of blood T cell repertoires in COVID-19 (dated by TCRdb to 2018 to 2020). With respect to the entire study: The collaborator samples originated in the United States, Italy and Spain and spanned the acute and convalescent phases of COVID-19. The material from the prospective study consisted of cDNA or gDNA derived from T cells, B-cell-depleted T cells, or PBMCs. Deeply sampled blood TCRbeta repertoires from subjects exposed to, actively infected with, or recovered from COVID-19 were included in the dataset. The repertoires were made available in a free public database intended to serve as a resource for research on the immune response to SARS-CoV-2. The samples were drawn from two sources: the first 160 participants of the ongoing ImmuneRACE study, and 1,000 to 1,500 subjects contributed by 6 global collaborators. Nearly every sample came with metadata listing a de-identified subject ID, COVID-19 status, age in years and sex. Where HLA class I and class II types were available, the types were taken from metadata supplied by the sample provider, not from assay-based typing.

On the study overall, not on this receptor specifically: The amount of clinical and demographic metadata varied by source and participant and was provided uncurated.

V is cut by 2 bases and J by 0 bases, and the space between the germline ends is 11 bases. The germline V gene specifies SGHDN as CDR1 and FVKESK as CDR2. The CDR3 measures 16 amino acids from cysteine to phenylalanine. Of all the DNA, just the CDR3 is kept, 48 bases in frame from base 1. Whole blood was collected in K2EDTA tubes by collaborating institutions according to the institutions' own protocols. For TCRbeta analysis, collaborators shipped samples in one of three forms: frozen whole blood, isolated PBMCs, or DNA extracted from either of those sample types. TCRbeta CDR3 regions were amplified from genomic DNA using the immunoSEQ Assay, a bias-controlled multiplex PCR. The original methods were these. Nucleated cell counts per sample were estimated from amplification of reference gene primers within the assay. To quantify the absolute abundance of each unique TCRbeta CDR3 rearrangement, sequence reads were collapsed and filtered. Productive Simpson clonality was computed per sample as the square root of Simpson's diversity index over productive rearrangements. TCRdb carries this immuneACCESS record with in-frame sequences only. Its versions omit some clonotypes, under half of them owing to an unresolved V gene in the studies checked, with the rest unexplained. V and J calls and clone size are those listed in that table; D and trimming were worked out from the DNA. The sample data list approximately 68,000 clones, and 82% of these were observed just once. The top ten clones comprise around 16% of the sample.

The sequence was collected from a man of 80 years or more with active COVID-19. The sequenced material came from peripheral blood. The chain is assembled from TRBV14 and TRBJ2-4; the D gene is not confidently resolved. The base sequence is TGTGCCAGCAGCCAACTACCGATATTAGCCAAAAACATTCAGTACTTC. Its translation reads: CASSQLPILAKNIQYF.